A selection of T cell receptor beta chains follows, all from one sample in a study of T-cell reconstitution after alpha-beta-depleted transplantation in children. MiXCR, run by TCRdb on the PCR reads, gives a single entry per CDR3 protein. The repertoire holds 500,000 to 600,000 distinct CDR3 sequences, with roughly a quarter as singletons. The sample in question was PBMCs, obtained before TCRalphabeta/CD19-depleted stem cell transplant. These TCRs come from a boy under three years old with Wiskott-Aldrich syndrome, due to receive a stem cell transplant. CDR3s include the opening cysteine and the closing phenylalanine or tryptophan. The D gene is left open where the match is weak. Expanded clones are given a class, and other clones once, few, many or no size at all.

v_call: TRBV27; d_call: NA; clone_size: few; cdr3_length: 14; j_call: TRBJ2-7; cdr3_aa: CASSFMDRRVEQYF; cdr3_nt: TGTGCCAGCAGTTTCATGGACCGGCGGGTAGAGCAGTACTTC
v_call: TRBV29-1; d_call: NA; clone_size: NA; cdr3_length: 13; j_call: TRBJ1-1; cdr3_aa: CSTRLSMNTEAFF; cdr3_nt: TGCAGCACACGCCTCTCCATGAACACTGAAGCTTTCTTT
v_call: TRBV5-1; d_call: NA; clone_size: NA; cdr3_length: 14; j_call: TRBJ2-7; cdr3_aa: CASSLELGRNEQYF; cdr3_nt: TGCGCCAGCAGCTTGGAACTGGGGAGGAACGAGCAGTACTTC
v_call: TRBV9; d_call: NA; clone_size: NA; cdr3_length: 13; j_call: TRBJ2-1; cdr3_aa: CASSATSHNEQFF; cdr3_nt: TGTGCCAGCAGCGCTACCTCGCACAATGAGCAGTTCTTC
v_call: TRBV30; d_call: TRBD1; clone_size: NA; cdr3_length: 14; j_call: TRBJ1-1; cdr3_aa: CAWNKDRGSPEAFF; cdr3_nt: TGTGCCTGGAATAAGGACAGGGGCTCGCCTGAAGCTTTCTTT
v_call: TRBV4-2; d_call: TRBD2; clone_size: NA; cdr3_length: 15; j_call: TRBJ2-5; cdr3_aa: CASSQEPSGEETQYF; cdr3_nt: TGTGCCAGCAGCCAAGAGCCTAGCGGGGAAGAGACCCAGTACTTC
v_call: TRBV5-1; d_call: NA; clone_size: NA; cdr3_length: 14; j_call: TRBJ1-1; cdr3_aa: CASSLGGYDTEAFF; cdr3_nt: TGCGCCAGCAGCTTGGGAGGGTATGACACTGAAGCTTTCTTT
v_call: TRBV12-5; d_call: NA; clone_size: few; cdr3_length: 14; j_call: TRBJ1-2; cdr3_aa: CASGPGTDTYGYTF; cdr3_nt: TGTGCTAGCGGACCTGGGACGGACACCTATGGCTACACCTTC
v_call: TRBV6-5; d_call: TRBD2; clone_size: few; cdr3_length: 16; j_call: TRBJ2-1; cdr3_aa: CASSHWAGVGGNEQFF; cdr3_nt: TGTGCCAGCAGCCACTGGGCGGGAGTTGGTGGTAATGAGCAGTTCTTC
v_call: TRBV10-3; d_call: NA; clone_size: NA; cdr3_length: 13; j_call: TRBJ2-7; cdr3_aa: CAISASSVVGQYF; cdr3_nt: TGTGCCATCAGTGCTTCTAGCGTGGTAGGGCAGTACTTC
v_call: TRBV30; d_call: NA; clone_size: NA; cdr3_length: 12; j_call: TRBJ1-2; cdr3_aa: CAWMLANYGYTF; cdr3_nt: TGTGCCTGGATGCTAGCTAACTATGGCTACACCTTC
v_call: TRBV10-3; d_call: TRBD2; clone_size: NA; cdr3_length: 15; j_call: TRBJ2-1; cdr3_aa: CAISGVAGGGDEQFF; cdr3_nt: TGTGCCATCAGTGGGGTAGCGGGTGGAGGCGATGAGCAGTTCTTC
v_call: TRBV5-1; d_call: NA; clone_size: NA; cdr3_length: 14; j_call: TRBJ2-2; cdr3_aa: CASSLLVDDGELFF; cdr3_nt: TGCGCCAGCAGCTTGTTAGTGGACGACGGGGAGCTGTTTTTT
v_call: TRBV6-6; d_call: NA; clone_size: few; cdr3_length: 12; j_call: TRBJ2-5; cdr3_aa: CASSYSTETQYF; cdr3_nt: TGTGCCAGCAGTTACTCGACGGAGACCCAGTACTTC
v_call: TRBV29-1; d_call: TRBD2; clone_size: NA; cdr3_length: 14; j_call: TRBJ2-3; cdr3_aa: CSVATSGDTDTQYF; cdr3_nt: TGCAGCGTAGCGACTAGCGGGGACACAGATACGCAGTATTTT
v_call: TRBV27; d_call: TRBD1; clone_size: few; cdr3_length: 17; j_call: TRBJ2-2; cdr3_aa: CASSLLRGTGATGELFF; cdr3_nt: TGTGCCAGCAGTTTATTGAGGGGGACAGGAGCGACCGGGGAGCTGTTTTTT
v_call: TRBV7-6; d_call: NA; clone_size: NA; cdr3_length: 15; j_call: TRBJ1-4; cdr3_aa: CASSLVGGANEKLFF; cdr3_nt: TGTGCCAGCAGCTTAGTCGGGGGCGCTAATGAAAAACTGTTTTTT
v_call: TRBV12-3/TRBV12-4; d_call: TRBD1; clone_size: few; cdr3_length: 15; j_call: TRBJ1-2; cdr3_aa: CASSLQGQGLGGYTF; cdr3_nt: TGTGCCAGCAGTTTACAAGGACAGGGCCTGGGGGGCTACACCTTC
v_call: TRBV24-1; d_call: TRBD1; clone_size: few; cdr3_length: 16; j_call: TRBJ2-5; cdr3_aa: CATSDFHRGRQETQYF; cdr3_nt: TGTGCCACCAGTGACTTTCACAGGGGCCGGCAAGAGACCCAGTACTTC
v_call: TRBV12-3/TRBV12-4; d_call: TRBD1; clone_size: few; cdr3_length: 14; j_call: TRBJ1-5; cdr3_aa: CASSDRGDGQPQHF; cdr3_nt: TGTGCCAGCAGTGACAGGGGTGACGGTCAGCCCCAGCATTTT
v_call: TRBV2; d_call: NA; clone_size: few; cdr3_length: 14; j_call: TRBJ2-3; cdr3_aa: CASPGLQTTDTQYF; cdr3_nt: TGTGCCAGCCCGGGGCTTCAGACCACAGATACGCAGTATTTT
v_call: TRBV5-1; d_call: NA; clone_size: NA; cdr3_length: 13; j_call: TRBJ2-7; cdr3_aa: CASTGSVSYEQYF; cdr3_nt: TGCGCCAGCACCGGTTCGGTCTCCTACGAGCAGTACTTC
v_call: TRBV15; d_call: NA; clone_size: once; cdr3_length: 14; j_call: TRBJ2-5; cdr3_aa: CATSRVRSQETQYF; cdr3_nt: TGTGCCACCAGCAGAGTGAGGAGCCAAGAGACCCAGTACTTC
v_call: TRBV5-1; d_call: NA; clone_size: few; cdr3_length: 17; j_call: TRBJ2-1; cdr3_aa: CASSVLLESSSYNEQFF; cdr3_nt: TGCGCCAGCAGCGTACTACTAGAGTCTAGCTCCTACAATGAGCAGTTCTTC
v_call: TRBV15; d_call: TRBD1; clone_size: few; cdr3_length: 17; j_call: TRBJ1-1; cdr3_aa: CATSREAPGGVNTEAFF; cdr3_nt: TGTGCCACCAGCAGAGAGGCCCCAGGGGGGGTGAACACTGAAGCTTTCTTT
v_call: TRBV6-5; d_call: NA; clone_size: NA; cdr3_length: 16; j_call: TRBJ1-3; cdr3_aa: CASSYSQASSGNTIYF; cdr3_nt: TGTGCCAGCAGTTACTCCCAGGCAAGCTCTGGAAACACCATATATTTT
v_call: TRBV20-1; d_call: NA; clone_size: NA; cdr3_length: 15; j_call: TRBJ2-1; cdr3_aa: CSARAWRDSYNEQFF; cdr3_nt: TGCAGTGCTAGGGCCTGGAGGGACTCCTACAATGAGCAGTTCTTC
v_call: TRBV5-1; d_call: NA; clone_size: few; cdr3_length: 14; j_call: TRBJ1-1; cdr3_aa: CASSFPGMNTEAFF; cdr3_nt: TGCGCCAGCAGCTTTCCAGGGATGAACACTGAAGCTTTCTTT
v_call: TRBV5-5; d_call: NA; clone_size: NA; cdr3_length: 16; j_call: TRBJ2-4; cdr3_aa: CASSLKDREGMDIQYF; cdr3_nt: TGTGCCAGCAGCCTAAAGGACAGGGAGGGGATGGACATTCAGTACTTC
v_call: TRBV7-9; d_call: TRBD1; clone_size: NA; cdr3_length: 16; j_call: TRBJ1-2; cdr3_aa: CASRSIGQGSNYGYTF; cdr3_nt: TGTGCCAGCAGGTCTATCGGACAGGGCTCTAACTATGGCTACACCTTC
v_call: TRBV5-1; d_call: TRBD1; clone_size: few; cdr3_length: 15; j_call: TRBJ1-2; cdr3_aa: CASSWGDSSSYGYTF; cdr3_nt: TGCGCCAGCAGCTGGGGGGACAGTTCAAGCTATGGCTACACCTTC
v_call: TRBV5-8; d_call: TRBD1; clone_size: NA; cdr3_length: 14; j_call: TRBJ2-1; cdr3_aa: CASRGQGVYNEQFF; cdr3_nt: TGTGCCAGCAGGGGACAGGGGGTTTACAATGAGCAGTTCTTC
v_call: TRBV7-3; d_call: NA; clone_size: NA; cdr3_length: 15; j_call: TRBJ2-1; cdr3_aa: CASSLRPDSYNEQFF; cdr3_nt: TGTGCCAGCAGCTTAAGGCCGGACTCCTACAATGAGCAGTTCTTC
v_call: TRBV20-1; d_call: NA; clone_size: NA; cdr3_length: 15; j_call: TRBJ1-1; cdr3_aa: CSASPLQRMNTEAFF; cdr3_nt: TGCAGTGCTAGCCCCCTACAGCGTATGAACACTGAAGCTTTCTTT
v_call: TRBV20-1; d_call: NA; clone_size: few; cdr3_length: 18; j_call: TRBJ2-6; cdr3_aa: CSAILLGSTHSGANVLTF; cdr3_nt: TGCAGTGCTATTCTTTTAGGCAGCACTCACTCTGGGGCCAACGTCCTGACTTTC
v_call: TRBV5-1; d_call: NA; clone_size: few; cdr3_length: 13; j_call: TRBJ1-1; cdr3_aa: CASSKDSNTEAFF; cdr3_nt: TGCGCCAGCAGCAAGGACAGCAACACTGAAGCTTTCTTT
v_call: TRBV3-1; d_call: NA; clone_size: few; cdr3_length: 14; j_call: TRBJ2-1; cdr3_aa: CASSQDTRINEQFF; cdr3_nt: TGTGCCAGCAGCCAAGATACGCGGATAAATGAGCAGTTCTTC
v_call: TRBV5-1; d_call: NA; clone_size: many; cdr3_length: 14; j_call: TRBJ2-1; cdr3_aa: CASSSQGSYNEQFF; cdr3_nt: TGTGCCAGCAGTTCCCAGGGGTCATACAATGAGCAGTTCTTC
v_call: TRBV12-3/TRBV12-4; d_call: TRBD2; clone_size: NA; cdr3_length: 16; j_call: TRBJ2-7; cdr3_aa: CASSLRLAGVSYEQYF; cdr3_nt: TGTGCCAGCAGTTTAAGGCTAGCGGGAGTCTCCTACGAGCAGTACTTC
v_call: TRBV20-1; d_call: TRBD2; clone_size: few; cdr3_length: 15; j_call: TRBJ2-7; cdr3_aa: CSAFRTSGSPLKQYF; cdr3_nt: TGCAGTGCTTTCCGGACTAGCGGGAGCCCCCTAAAGCAGTACTTC
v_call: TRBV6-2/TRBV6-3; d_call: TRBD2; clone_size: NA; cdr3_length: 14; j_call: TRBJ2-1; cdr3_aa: CASSYTSGSGEQFF; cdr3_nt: TGTGCCAGCAGTTACACTAGCGGGAGTGGTGAGCAGTTCTTC
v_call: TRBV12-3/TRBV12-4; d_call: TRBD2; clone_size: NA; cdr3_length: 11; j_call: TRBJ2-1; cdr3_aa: CASSLGSGGFF; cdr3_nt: TGTGCCAGCAGTTTAGGTAGCGGGGGGTTCTTC
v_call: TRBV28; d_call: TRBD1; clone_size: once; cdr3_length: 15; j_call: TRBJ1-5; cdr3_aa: CASSTQGYSNQPQHF; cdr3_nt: TGTGCCAGCAGTACACAGGGGTATAGCAATCAGCCCCAGCATTTT
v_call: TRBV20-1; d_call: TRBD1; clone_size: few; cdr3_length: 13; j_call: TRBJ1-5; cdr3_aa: CSAADRVYQPQHF; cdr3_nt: TGCAGTGCAGCTGACAGGGTGTATCAGCCCCAGCATTTT
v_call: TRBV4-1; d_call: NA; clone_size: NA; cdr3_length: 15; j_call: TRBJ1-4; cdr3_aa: CASSQNDRNSEKLFF; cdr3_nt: TGCGCCAGCAGCCAGAACGACAGGAATTCTGAAAAACTGTTTTTT
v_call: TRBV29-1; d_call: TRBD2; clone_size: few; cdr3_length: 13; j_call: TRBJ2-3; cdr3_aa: CSFRTSATDTQYF; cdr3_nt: TGCAGCTTCAGGACTAGCGCCACAGATACGCAGTATTTT
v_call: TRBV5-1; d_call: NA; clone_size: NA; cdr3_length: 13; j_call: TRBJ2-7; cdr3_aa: CASSTANRHEQYF; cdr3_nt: TGCGCCAGCAGCACTGCGAACCGCCACGAGCAGTACTTC
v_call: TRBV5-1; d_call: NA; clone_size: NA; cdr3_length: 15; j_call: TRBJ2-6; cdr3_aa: CASSPAPTGANVLTF; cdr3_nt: TGCGCCAGCAGCCCGGCCCCGACTGGGGCCAACGTCCTGACTTTC
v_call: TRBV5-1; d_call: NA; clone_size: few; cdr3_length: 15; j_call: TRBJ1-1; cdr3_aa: CASSSAGGLSTEAFF; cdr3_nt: TGCGCCAGCAGCTCGGCGGGGGGGCTGAGCACTGAAGCTTTCTTT
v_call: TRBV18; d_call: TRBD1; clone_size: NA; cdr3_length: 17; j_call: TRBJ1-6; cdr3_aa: CASSPLHLQGGNSPLHF; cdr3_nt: TGTGCCAGCTCACCACTACACCTACAGGGGGGAAATTCACCCCTCCACTTT
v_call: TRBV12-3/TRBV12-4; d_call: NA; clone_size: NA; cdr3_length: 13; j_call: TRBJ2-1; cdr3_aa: CASSQNNYNEQFF; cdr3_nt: TGTGCCAGCAGCCAAAACAACTACAATGAGCAGTTCTTC
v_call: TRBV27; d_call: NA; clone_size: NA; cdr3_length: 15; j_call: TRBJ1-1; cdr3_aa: CASSLFRDPVTEAFF; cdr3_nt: TGTGCCAGCAGTTTATTCCGGGACCCCGTCACTGAAGCTTTCTTT
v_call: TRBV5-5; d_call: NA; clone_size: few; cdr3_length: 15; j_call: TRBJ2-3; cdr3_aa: CASSLVGHITDTQYF; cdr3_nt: TGTGCCAGCAGCTTGGTGGGACACATAACAGATACGCAGTATTTT
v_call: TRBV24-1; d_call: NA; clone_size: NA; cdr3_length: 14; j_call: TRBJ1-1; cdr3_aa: CATSDSRGDTEAFF; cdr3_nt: TGTGCCACCAGTGATAGCCGGGGAGACACTGAAGCTTTCTTT
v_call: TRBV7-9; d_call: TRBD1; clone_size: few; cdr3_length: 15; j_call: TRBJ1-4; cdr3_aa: CASSPTGTAGEKLFF; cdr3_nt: TGTGCCAGCAGCCCCACCGGGACAGCAGGTGAAAAACTGTTTTTT
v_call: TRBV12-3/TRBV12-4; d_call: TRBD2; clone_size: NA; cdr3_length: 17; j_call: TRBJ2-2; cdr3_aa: CASSGGGLAGVTGELFF; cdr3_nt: TGTGCCAGCAGTGGGGGGGGACTAGCGGGAGTAACCGGGGAGCTGTTTTTT
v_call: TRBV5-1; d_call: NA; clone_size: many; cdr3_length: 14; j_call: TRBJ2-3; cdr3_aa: CASSLGASTDTQYF; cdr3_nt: TGTGCCAGCAGTTTAGGGGCTAGCACAGATACGCAGTATTTT